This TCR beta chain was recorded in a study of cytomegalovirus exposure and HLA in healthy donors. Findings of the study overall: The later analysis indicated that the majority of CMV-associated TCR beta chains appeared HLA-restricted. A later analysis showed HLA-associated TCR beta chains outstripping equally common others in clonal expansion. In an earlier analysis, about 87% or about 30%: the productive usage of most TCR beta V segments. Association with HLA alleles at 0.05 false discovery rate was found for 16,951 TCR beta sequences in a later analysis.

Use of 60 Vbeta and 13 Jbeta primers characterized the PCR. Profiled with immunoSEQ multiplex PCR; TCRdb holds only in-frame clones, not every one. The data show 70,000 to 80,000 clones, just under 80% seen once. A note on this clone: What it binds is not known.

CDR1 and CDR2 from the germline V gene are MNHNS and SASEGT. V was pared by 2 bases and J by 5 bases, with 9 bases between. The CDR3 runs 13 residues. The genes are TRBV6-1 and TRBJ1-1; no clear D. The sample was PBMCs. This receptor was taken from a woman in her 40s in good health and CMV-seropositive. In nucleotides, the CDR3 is TGTGCCAGCAGTGAAAGGAGGGAAACTGAAGCTTTCTTT. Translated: CASSERRETEAFF.